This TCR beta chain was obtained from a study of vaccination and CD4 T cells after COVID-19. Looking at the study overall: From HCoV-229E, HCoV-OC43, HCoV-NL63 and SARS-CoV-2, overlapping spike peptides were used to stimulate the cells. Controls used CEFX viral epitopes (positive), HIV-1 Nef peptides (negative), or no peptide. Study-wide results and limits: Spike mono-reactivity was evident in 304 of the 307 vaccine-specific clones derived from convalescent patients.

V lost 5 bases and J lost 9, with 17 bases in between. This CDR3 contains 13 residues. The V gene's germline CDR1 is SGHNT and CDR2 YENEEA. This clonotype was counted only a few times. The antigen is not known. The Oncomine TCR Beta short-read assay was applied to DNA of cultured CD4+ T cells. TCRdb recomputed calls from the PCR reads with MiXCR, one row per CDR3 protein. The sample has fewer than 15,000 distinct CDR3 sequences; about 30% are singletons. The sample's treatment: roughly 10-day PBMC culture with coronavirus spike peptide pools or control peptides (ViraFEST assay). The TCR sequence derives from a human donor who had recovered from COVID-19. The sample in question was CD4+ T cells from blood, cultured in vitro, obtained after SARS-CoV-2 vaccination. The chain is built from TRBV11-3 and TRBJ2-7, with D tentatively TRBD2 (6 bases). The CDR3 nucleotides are TGTGCCAGCAGCCGACTAGGGAATGGAGTGCAGTACTTC. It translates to CASSRLGNGVQYF.